The T cell receptor beta chain described here comes from a study of response to subunit inactivated influenza vaccine. TCRdb re-derived calls from the RT-PCR reads in MiXCR, one entry per CDR3 protein. Of about 160,000 distinct CDR3 sequences in the sample, approximately 10% were seen once. This clonotype was seen a few times. As yet, its antigen is unknown. Overall study results and limits: The authors offered the suggestion that each seasonal influenza vaccination recruits few new T cells.

Germline assignment: CDR1 SGHRS and CDR2 YFSETQ. CDR3 size: 16 residues. Losses at the gene ends were 4 bases for V and 1 base for J; bases not matched to a gene: 6. The receptor was isolated from a man aged 45-60 years who received an inactivated influenza vaccine. The rearrangement uses TRBV5-1 and TRBJ1-1; 11 bases are shared with TRBD1. The specimen was non-naive T cells sorted from PBMCs, collected 45 days after vaccination. The CDR3: CASSQDRGRPNTEAFF. The CDR3 region has the DNA TGCGCCAGCAGCCAGGACAGGGGGCGACCGAACACTGAAGCTTTCTTT.